A single T cell receptor beta chain is shown here with its context. Its specificity is not known. The sample comes from a study of molecular identifiers for immune sequencing clone quantification. Bulk TCR library preparation followed previously described methods with listed TCR primers. TCRdb reanalysed the PCR reads using MiXCR and keeps one entry per CDR3 protein. Of about 510,000 distinct CDR3 sequences listed, less than 30% are singletons. Germline values: CDR1 GTSNPN, CDR2 SVGIG (reference sequence). The V end lost 3 bases, the J end lost 0 bases, and 12 bases lay between the germline ends. The CDR3 has 15 residues. Study outcomes and limitations: Over 98% of effector molecules, yet under 1% of naive-cell molecules, were held by clones above 20 RNA copies.

The material sequenced was naive CD8+ T cells from blood, with Jurkat cell RNA spiked in. Described subset: FACS-sorted CD8+CD4-CCR7+CD45RA+ naive T cells. The source is a human donor in good health. Some libraries in this study had Jurkat cell RNA spiked in. The chain recombines TRBV30 with TRBJ1-3; D might be TRBD1 (6 bases). In DNA form, the CDR3 reads TGTGCCTGGAGCCGGGAGGGGGGCTCTGGAAACACCATATATTTT. Its translation is CAWSREGGSGNTIYF.